A selection of T cell receptor beta chains follows, all from one sample in a study of blood T cell repertoires in COVID-19. Sequencing used immunoSEQ multiplex PCR; TCRdb keeps in-frame clones, though not all of them. The repertoire holds more than 85,000 clones, with about four fifths as singletons. Sequences were obtained from peripheral blood. These receptors were taken from a man aged 80 or over with acute or convalescent COVID-19. CDR3s include the opening cysteine and the closing phenylalanine or tryptophan. Each record gives: V gene, J gene, D gene, CDR3 length, clone size, CDR3 DNA, CDR3 protein. A D gene is named only where the DNA matches it firmly. Not all rows give a size; the values are once, few, many and, for expanded clones, a class.

v_call: TRBV30
j_call: TRBJ1-1
d_call: TRBD1
cdr3_length: 15
clone_size: -
cdr3_nt: TGTGCCTGGAGTGTACATAGGTCGGGCGACAGGGCGGCTTTCTTT
cdr3_aa: CAWSVHRSGDRAAFF

v_call: TRBV4-3
j_call: TRBJ2-3
d_call: TRBD2
cdr3_length: 15
clone_size: -
cdr3_nt: TGCGCCAGCCCTCACCGACTAGCTCAAGAAGATACGCAGTATTTT
cdr3_aa: CASPHRLAQEDTQYF

v_call: TRBV7-2
j_call: TRBJ1-2
d_call: TRBD1
cdr3_length: 14
clone_size: -
cdr3_nt: TGTGCCAGCAGCTCTACGACAGGGGAGGCTGGCTACACCTTC
cdr3_aa: CASSSTTGEAGYTF

v_call: TRBV30
j_call: TRBJ2-3
d_call: TRBD2
cdr3_length: 16
clone_size: -
cdr3_nt: TGTGCCTGGAGTGTACAACGGGGGGTATTCACAGATACGCAGTATTTT
cdr3_aa: CAWSVQRGVFTDTQYF

v_call: TRBV5-6
j_call: TRBJ2-7
d_call: TRBD1
cdr3_length: 13
clone_size: -
cdr3_nt: TGTGCCAGCAGCTTGGCCGGGACAGCCGAGCAGTACTTC
cdr3_aa: CASSLAGTAEQYF

v_call: TRBV28
j_call: TRBJ2-7
d_call: -
cdr3_length: 16
clone_size: few
cdr3_nt: TGTGCCAGCAGCCGGAACGGTGGCAGGTTATCCTACGAGCAGTACTTC
cdr3_aa: CASSRNGGRLSYEQYF

v_call: TRBV5-1
j_call: TRBJ2-1
d_call: -
cdr3_length: 13
clone_size: -
cdr3_nt: TGCGCCAGCAGCTTGGAATTATTCAATGAGCAGTTCTTC
cdr3_aa: CASSLELFNEQFF

v_call: TRBV30
j_call: TRBJ1-1
d_call: -
cdr3_length: 13
clone_size: -
cdr3_nt: TGTGCCTGGGGGGTCGGGGTCTCCATAGAAGCTTTCTTT
cdr3_aa: CAWGVGVSIEAFF

v_call: TRBV6-4
j_call: TRBJ2-1
d_call: TRBD2
cdr3_length: 15
clone_size: few
cdr3_nt: TGTGCCAGCGGTAAGACGGGAGGAACCTACAATGAGCAGTTCTTC
cdr3_aa: CASGKTGGTYNEQFF

v_call: TRBV3-1/TRBV3-2
j_call: TRBJ2-1
d_call: -
cdr3_length: 15
clone_size: -
cdr3_nt: TGTGCCAGCAGCGTCGGGATGACATATTACAATGAGCAGTTCTTC
cdr3_aa: CASSVGMTYYNEQFF

v_call: TRBV6-5
j_call: TRBJ1-1
d_call: -
cdr3_length: 12
clone_size: -
cdr3_nt: TGTGCCAGCAGTTACTCGTCCGGTGAAGCTTTCTTT
cdr3_aa: CASSYSSGEAFF

v_call: TRBV3-1/TRBV3-2
j_call: TRBJ1-6
d_call: -
cdr3_length: 17
clone_size: few
cdr3_nt: TGTGCCAGCAGCCAAGATTTAATGAGCTCCTATAATTCACCCCTCCACTTT
cdr3_aa: CASSQDLMSSYNSPLHF

v_call: TRBV19
j_call: TRBJ2-1
d_call: TRBD2
cdr3_length: 13
clone_size: -
cdr3_nt: TGTGCCAGTAGAGTGGGGGGGGTCAATGAGCAGTTCTTC
cdr3_aa: CASRVGGVNEQFF

v_call: TRBV18
j_call: TRBJ1-6
d_call: -
cdr3_length: 18
clone_size: -
cdr3_nt: TGTGCCAGCTCATCGCTATCACAAAAGGGGGTATCCTATTCACCCCTCCACTTT
cdr3_aa: CASSSLSQKGVSYSPLHF

v_call: TRBV7-6
j_call: TRBJ2-3
d_call: -
cdr3_length: 14
clone_size: -
cdr3_nt: TGTGCCAGCAGCTTAGGACAGTTCACAGATACGCAGTATTTT
cdr3_aa: CASSLGQFTDTQYF

v_call: TRBV24-1
j_call: TRBJ2-2
d_call: -
cdr3_length: 20
clone_size: -
cdr3_nt: TGTGCCACCAGTATTGGTAGGGCGGAACCCACACACAGGGAAACCGGGGAGCTGTTTTTT
cdr3_aa: CATSIGRAEPTHRETGELFF

v_call: TRBV4-3
j_call: TRBJ2-2
d_call: -
cdr3_length: 13
clone_size: -
cdr3_nt: TGCGCCAGCAGCCGGAGACTCTCCGGGGAGCTGTTTTTT
cdr3_aa: CASSRRLSGELFF

v_call: TRBV7-2
j_call: TRBJ1-5
d_call: -
cdr3_length: 16
clone_size: -
cdr3_nt: TGTGCCAGCAGCTTAGCGGCGTGGCGGAGCAATCAGCCCCAGCATTTT
cdr3_aa: CASSLAAWRSNQPQHF

v_call: TRBV24-1
j_call: TRBJ2-7
d_call: -
cdr3_length: 14
clone_size: -
cdr3_nt: TGTGCCACCTTGGAGCGCTGGGGCTTCTACGAGCAGTACTTC
cdr3_aa: CATLERWGFYEQYF

v_call: TRBV2
j_call: TRBJ1-1
d_call: -
cdr3_length: 14
clone_size: -
cdr3_nt: TGTGCCAGCAGTGTGATAGGGAGGAACACTGAAGCTTTCTTT
cdr3_aa: CASSVIGRNTEAFF

v_call: TRBV30
j_call: TRBJ1-2
d_call: -
cdr3_length: 17
clone_size: -
cdr3_nt: TGTGCCTGGAGTCGCACCCCCCGCGTGAGTTCCAGCGATGGCTACACCTTC
cdr3_aa: CAWSRTPRVSSSDGYTF

v_call: TRBV19
j_call: TRBJ2-1
d_call: -
cdr3_length: 14
clone_size: -
cdr3_nt: TGTGCCAGTAAGAACGGGAAAAGATACAATGAGCAGTTCTTC
cdr3_aa: CASKNGKRYNEQFF

v_call: TRBV19
j_call: TRBJ1-5
d_call: TRBD1
cdr3_length: 14
clone_size: -
cdr3_nt: TGTGCCAGTAGCCGGGACAGCTTCAATCAGCCCCAGCATTTT
cdr3_aa: CASSRDSFNQPQHF

v_call: TRBV5-6
j_call: TRBJ2-2
d_call: -
cdr3_length: 16
clone_size: -
cdr3_nt: TGTGCCAGCAGCTTGTTTAGGACAAAGAACACCGGGGAGCTGTTTTTT
cdr3_aa: CASSLFRTKNTGELFF

v_call: TRBV6-5
j_call: TRBJ1-6
d_call: TRBD1
cdr3_length: 14
clone_size: -
cdr3_nt: TGTGCCAGCAGTACACAACAGGGGCTATCACCCCTCCACTTT
cdr3_aa: CASSTQQGLSPLHF

v_call: TRBV28
j_call: TRBJ2-7
d_call: TRBD1
cdr3_length: 14
clone_size: -
cdr3_nt: TGTGCCAGCAGGGAACAGGGGGCAAACTACGAGCAGTACTTC
cdr3_aa: CASREQGANYEQYF

v_call: TRBV7-8
j_call: TRBJ1-3
d_call: -
cdr3_length: 12
clone_size: -
cdr3_nt: TGTGCCAGCAGCTCCTATGGAAACACCATATATTTT
cdr3_aa: CASSSYGNTIYF

v_call: TRBV3-1/TRBV3-2
j_call: TRBJ1-4
d_call: TRBD1
cdr3_length: 16
clone_size: -
cdr3_nt: TGTGCCAGCAGCCAAGAATTAGGGACAGACAATGAAAAACTGTTTTTT
cdr3_aa: CASSQELGTDNEKLFF